This T cell receptor (beta chain) was retrieved from a study of a mutant IDH1 vaccine in newly diagnosed glioma. On the study more broadly: Patients were given eight vaccinations, scheduled in weeks 1, 3, 5, 7, 11, 15, 19 and 23. Study results and caveats: Immune responses arising from the vaccine appeared in just under 95% of patients.

TCRdb's copy holds only in-frame clones and misses some; the assay was immunoSEQ multiplex PCR. The sample lists about 81,000 clones; 85% were seen once. CDR3 length: 13 residues. The V gene's germline CDR1 is SGHNT and CDR2 YENEEA. Unmatched junction bases numbered 3, after V lost 4 bases and J lost 5 bases. In regard to this clone: What it binds is unknown.

Documented time point: week 23, last vaccination. Every vaccine dose comprised 300 ug of mutant IDH1 20-mer peptide plus topical imiquimod. The chain combines TRBV11-3 with TRBJ2-5; 8 bases agree with TRBD1. The sequenced sample was PBMCs, obtained from a glioma patient whose treatment included an IDH1 peptide vaccine. The TCR comes from a man in his thirties or forties with glioma. Some clones in this sample may be carry-over from other donors' samples. CDR3 coding DNA: TGTGCCAGCAGCTCAGGGGGCGCGGAGACCCAGTACTTC. It specifies CASSSGGAETQYF.